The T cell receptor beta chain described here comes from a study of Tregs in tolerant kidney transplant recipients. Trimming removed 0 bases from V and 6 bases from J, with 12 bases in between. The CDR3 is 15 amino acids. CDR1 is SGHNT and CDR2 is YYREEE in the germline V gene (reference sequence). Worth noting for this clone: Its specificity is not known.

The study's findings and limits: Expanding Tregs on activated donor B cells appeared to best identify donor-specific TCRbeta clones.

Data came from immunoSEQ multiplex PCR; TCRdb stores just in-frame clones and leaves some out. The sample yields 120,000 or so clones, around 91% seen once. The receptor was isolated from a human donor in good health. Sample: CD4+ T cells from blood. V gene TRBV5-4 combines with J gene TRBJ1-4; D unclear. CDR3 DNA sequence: TGTGCCAGCAGCTTGGGGCGGGGTATTGATGAAAAACTGTTTTTT. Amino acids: CASSLGRGIDEKLFF.